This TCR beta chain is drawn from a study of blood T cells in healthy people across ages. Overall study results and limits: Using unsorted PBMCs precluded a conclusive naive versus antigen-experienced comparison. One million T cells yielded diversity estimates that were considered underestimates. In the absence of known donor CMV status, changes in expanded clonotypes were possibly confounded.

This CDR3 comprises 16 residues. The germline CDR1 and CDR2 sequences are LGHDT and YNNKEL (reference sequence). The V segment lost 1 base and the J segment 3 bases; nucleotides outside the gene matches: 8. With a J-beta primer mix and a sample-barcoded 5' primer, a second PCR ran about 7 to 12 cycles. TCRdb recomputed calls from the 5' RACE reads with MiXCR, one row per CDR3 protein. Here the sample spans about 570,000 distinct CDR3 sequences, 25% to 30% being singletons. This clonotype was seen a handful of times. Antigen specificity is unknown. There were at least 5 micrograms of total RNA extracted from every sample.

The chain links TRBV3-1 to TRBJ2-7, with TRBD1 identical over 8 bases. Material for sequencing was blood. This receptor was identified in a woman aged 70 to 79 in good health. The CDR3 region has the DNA TGTGCCAGCAGCCAAGGGTTCACAGGGGGGAACTACGAGCAGTACTTC. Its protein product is CASSQGFTGGNYEQYF.